This T cell receptor beta chain was observed in a study of cytomegalovirus exposure and HLA in healthy donors. Looking at the study overall: The same platform as the 666 first-cohort repertoires was used for the 90 to 150 validation repertoires, a later analysis reported. General study results and limits: Subsequent analysis showed first-cohort TCR clusters tending to co-occur in around 110 validation repertoires. Accounts indicate the classifier identified cytomegalovirus status with strong specificity and sensitivity.

As regards this clone: Its target is not known.

The protocol was immunoSEQ multiplex PCR, while the TCRdb copy is restricted to in-frame clones and leaves out a portion. The sample holds about 300,000 clones, approximately 87% seen once. This receptor was identified in a woman aged 18-35 years in good health and CMV-seronegative. The sequenced sample was PBMCs.

CDR3 nucleotides: TGTGCCAGCGCGAGTCTGGCGGGAGCGGGCAATGAGCAGTTCTTC. This codes for CASASLAGAGNEQFF. V gene TRBV6-4 combines with J gene TRBJ2-1; 7 nucleotides agree with TRBD2. Germline V lookup: CDR1 MRHNA, CDR2 SNTAGT. J gave up 6 bases and V 8 bases, and 13 bases lay outside the gene matches. This CDR3 region has 15 residues.